Shown below are 5 T cell receptor beta chains from a single sample sequenced in a study of T cell responses to AZD1222 COVID-19 vaccine. Repertoires were generated with immunoSEQ multiplex PCR, while TCRdb's copy carries only in-frame clones and drops some. The sample gives about 110,000 clones, 89% of which show up once; roughly 45% is in the top ten. The source material was peripheral blood, sampled 28 days after the second AZD1222 dose. These TCRs come from an adult who received the AZD1222 COVID-19 vaccine.

CDR3 sequence reads: CAWSVGVLSYEQYF. CDR3 DNA sequence: TGTGCCTGGAGTGTGGGCGTCCTCTCCTACGAGCAGTACTTC. The chain uses TRBV30 and TRBJ2-7; D remains ambiguous. This CDR3 contains 14 residues. V lost 0 bases and J 0 bases, leaving 9 bases between the germline ends. Germline V gene data show CDR1 as GTSNPN and CDR2 as SVGIG (reference sequence).

The chain uses TRBV2 and TRBJ1-1, with a possible D match to TRBD1 (6 bases). The ends were cut back, 10 bases at V and 8 bases at J, with 23 bases in the middle. Germline V gene data show CDR1 as SNHLY and CDR2 as FYNNEI. The CDR3 spans 14 residues. CDR3 DNA: TGTGCCACCAATGACAAGACCTCCGGGACAGAAGCTTTCTTT. Translated, it gives CATNDKTSGTEAFF.

J is TRBJ1-3 and V is TRBV28, with a tentative D call TRBD1 (5 bases). The germline V gene encodes CDR1 MDHEN and CDR2 SYDVKM. The V gene lost 6 bases and the J gene lost 0 bases, with 12 bases spanning the gap. There are 15 residues in the CDR3. The CDR3 region has the DNA TGTGCCAGCAGACCGGGACGGAACTCTGGAAACACCATATATTTT. Its translation is CASRPGRNSGNTIYF. The variable domain in full, completed from reference TRBV28 and TRBJ1-3, reads DVKVTQSSRYLVKRTGEKVFLECVQDMDHENMFWYRQDPGLGLRLIYFSYDVKMKEKGDIPEGYSVSREKKERFSLILESASTNQTSMYLCASRPGRNSGNTIYFGEGSWLTVV.

The rearrangement uses TRBV9 and TRBJ1-1; D unclear. Trimming cost V 4 bases and J 6 bases, with 19 bases left between them. The CDR3 is 15 residues long. Germline V lookup: CDR1 SGDLS, CDR2 YYNGEE. CDR3 DNA sequence: TGTGCCAGCAGCTACTTAGGTCATGACGCCTCTGAAGCTTTCTTT. This encodes CASSYLGHDASEAFF.

In its sample, this clone was seen once. This specimen includes other DNA sequences encoding the same CDR3. This CDR3 reads CASSPSYEQYF. The CDR3 bases are TGTGCCAGCAGTCCGAGTTACGAGCAGTACTTC. V and J are TRBV6-2 or TRBV6-3 and TRBJ2-7; D unclear. V lost 5 bases and J 4 bases, leaving 6 bases between the germline ends. The CDR3 is 11 residues long. The germline CDR1 and CDR2 sequences are MNHEY and SVGEGT.